The 10 T cell receptor beta chains presented below share a single source sample, sequenced in a study of neurological immune-mediated disorders (dated by TCRdb to 2018 to 2020). The library was built by means of 5' RACE. Sequencing was carried out with an Illumina HiSeq 2500. Using fastp trimming at Q25 and MiXCR clonotype assembly, TCRdb reanalyzed the public sequencing data and kept in-frame beta chains. Every CDR3 protein is listed once, alongside the most common genes and DNA of its rows. Across this sample there are 80,000 to 100,000 distinct CDR3 sequences, with around 3.5% seen only once. The ten top clones hold around 3.2% of the sample. Material for sequencing was PBMCs. The receptors here all came from a woman in her forties or fifties with multiple sclerosis.

This clonotype was observed at least ten times. The chain joins TRBV20-1 to TRBJ2-1, with D perhaps given as TRBD1 or TRBD2 (5 bases each). Trimming pared 5 bases from V and 7 bases from J, leaving 18 bases between. This CDR3 has 14 amino acids. Germline lookup yields CDR1 DFQATT and CDR2 SNEGSKA (reference sequence). The CDR3 nucleotides read TGCAGTGCTCCTACCGGGACGGTACGAAATGAGCAGTTCTTC. Protein: CSAPTGTVRNEQFF.

This clonotype was observed at least ten times. The CDR3 nucleotides read TGTGCCAGCAGTTCTACCCCGGGACAGGGGTTCTACAATGAGCAGTTCTTC. This sequence encodes CASSSTPGQGFYNEQFF. The V call is TRBV6-2 or TRBV6-3, the J call TRBJ2-1; 10 bases are a match to TRBD1. Germline-derived CDR1 and CDR2 are MNHEY and SVGEGT. V lost 4 bases to trimming and J lost 3 bases; unmatched junction nucleotides: 9. This CDR3 has 17 residues.

The chain carries TRBV5-1 and TRBJ2-5; D may be TRBD2 (5 bases). The V and J ends lost 0 bases and 4 bases respectively, with 7 bases between them. Germline loops: CDR1 SGHRS, CDR2 YFSETQ. This CDR3 spans 13 amino acids. CDR3 DNA: TGCGCCAGCAGCTTGGGAACTAGAGAGACCCAGTACTTC. Protein: CASSLGTRETQYF.

This clonotype was picked up many times. The gene calls are TRBV24-1 and TRBJ2-1; D is uncertain. This CDR3 contains 15 residues. V was cut by 1 base and J by 0 bases, with 6 bases left in between. The germline CDR1 and CDR2 sequences are KGHDR and SFDVKD. As DNA, the CDR3 is TGTGCCACCAGTGATTTTAAAAGCTCCTACAATGAGCAGTTCTTC. This encodes CATSDFKSSYNEQFF.

This clonotype was counted ten times or more. This chain uses TRBV10-3 with TRBJ2-5, with 8 bases fitting TRBD1. The V gene's germline CDR1 is ENHRY and CDR2 SYGVKD. V dropped 3 bases and J dropped 1; count of bases not matched to a gene: 10. The CDR3 has 17 amino acids. The CDR3: CAISDKGQGWFQETQYF. The CDR3 DNA is TGTGCCATCAGTGATAAAGGACAGGGTTGGTTCCAAGAGACCCAGTACTTC.

This clonotype is medium-sized. V usage is TRBV5-1 and J usage is TRBJ2-7, with 10 bases that match TRBD2. CDR1 is SGHRS and CDR2 is YFSETQ in the germline V gene. This CDR3 has 15 residues. V lost 2 bases and J lost 2; bases outside the gene matches: 4. In DNA form, the CDR3 reads TGCGCCAGCAGCTTCCAACTAGCGGGGCCCTACGAGCAGTACTTC. Its protein product is CASSFQLAGPYEQYF. The full variable domain, its missing parts supplied by reference TRBV5-1 and TRBJ2-7, is KAGVTQTPRYLIKTRGQQVTLSCSPISGHRSVSWYQQTPGQGLQFLFEYFSETQRNKGNFPGRFSGRQFSNSRSEMNVSTLELGDSALYLCASSFQLAGPYEQYFGPGTRLTVT.

This clonotype was counted a few times. A much more abundant neighbour one base away suggests this may be a read error. This chain uses TRBV4-1 with TRBJ2-6; perhaps TRBD1 as D (5 bases). CDR1 is MGHRA, CDR2 YSYEKL, per germline. The CDR3 length is 16 residues. V lost 1 base to trimming and J lost 4 bases, with 11 bases between them. This CDR3 reads CASSQATVFGANVLTF. The CDR3 DNA reads TGCGCCAGCAGCCAAGCGACAGTCTTCGGGGCCAACGTCCTGACTTTC.

This clonotype was picked up many times. The chain couples TRBV6-5 to TRBJ2-3; D possibly uses TRBD1 or TRBD2 (5 bases each). With 7 bases removed from V and 4 bases from J, the gap between germline ends came to 18 bases. The germline gives CDR1 MNHEY, CDR2 SVGAGI. CDR3 length equals 15 residues. CDR3: CASTRGGGVADTQYF. The CDR3 coding sequence is TGTGCCAGCACCCGGGGTGGGGGTGTCGCAGATACGCAGTATTTT.

This clonotype was detected many times. The V gene is TRBV20-1, the J gene TRBJ1-6; D might be TRBD1 (5 bases). The CDR3 loop spans 14 amino acids. V lost 6 bases to trimming and J lost 7 bases, with 16 bases between them. Germline V gene data show CDR1 as DFQATT and CDR2 as SNEGSKA (reference sequence). The chain's CDR3 is CSARPGLTNSPLHF. The CDR3 region has the DNA TGCAGTGCCCGCCCGGGACTGACAAATTCACCCCTCCACTTT.

Ten or more counts support this clonotype. The CDR3 nucleotides read TGTGCCAGCAGCGTCACTAGCGGGGGGGCAGATGAGCAGTTCTTC. It encodes CASSVTSGGADEQFF. The V gene is TRBV7-2, the J gene TRBJ2-1, with 13 bases lining up with TRBD2. V lost 5 bases, J lost 8 bases, and 6 bases stayed unmatched. In germline, CDR1 is SGHTA, CDR2 FQGNSA. The CDR3 is 15 residues long.